The TCR beta chain described here comes from a study of cytomegalovirus exposure and HLA in healthy donors. Study-wide findings and caveats: As a later analysis showed, a missense DCLRE1C variant was linked to trimming of TCR beta V- and J-genes. Presence/absence analyses rested on an assumption that sequencing depth was roughly uniform across donors. About 87% or about 30% of the time was how often most TCR beta V segments were productive, according to an earlier analysis.

PCR used 60 Vbeta primers and 13 Jbeta primers. The assay was immunoSEQ multiplex PCR, and TCRdb's table has in-frame clones only and misses some. This sample has 100,000 to 150,000 clones, with 75% to 85% found just once. As for this clone: Its antigen is not identified.

The CDR3 totals 13 residues. Germline V CDR1 and CDR2: SGHRS, YFSETQ. V lost 0 bases to trimming and J lost 3 bases, with 7 bases between them. The gene calls are TRBV5-1 and TRBJ2-7; no clear D gene. The receptor was isolated from a man aged 35 to 55 in good health and CMV-seronegative. Source material: PBMCs. CDR3 protein: CASSLDPRYEQYF. The CDR3, as DNA: TGCGCCAGCAGCTTGGATCCGCGCTACGAGCAGTACTTC.